These T cell receptor beta chains were read from a single sample in a study of blood T cell repertoires in COVID-19. Some clones are missing from TCRdb's copy, which holds only in-frame ones; the method was immunoSEQ multiplex PCR. The data contain around 200,000 clones, about 88% of them singletons. The specimen was PBMCs or T cells enriched from blood (not recorded which). The receptor set was obtained from a woman aged 25 to 45 who had recovered from COVID-19. Both conserved end residues are part of each CDR3. The order of the fields is V gene, CDR3 length, J gene, CDR3 protein.

>TRBV27|17|TRBJ2-7
CASSYLGSGTLTYEQYF
>TRBV18|13|TRBJ1-1
CASSLTFDREAFF
>TRBV6-2/TRBV6-3|14|TRBJ1-5
CASSVTGAWQPQHF
>TRBV18|17|TRBJ2-6
CASSPEQGARGANVLTF
>TRBV6-4|14|TRBJ1-5
CASSVPVMGGPQHF
>TRBV11-2|13|TRBJ2-3
CASNVGGTDTQYF
>TRBV4-1|14|TRBJ2-7
CASSLIADSYEQYF
>TRBV6-5|16|TRBJ2-7
CASSYSIGTENYEQYF
>TRBV29-1|14|TRBJ1-2
CSVDVGTGAYGYTF
>TRBV12-5|15|TRBJ2-3
CASGLGGIPTDTQYF
>TRBV7-6|13|TRBJ2-1
CASSLPGTREQFF
>TRBV4-3|17|TRBJ1-4
CASSQYGTGGTNEKLFF
>TRBV4-1|14|TRBJ1-2
CASSQDSGEYGYTF
>TRBV4-2|15|TRBJ2-1
CASRPTGGAYNEQFF
>TRBV19|12|TRBJ1-6
CASSIDRSPLHF
>TRBV10-3|15|TRBJ1-1
CAISEYDSYVTEAFF
>TRBV27|17|TRBJ2-1
CASSFRGGTAPYNEQFF
>TRBV3-1/TRBV3-2|13|TRBJ1-1
CASSQGANTEAFF
>TRBV6-2/TRBV6-3|13|TRBJ2-7
CASSYRQPLEQYF
>TRBV27|17|TRBJ1-5
CASSPQGRPTHDQPQHF
>TRBV6-7|13|TRBJ1-5
CASSPGGNQPQHF
>TRBV5-6|17|TRBJ2-7
CASGSTAGTSISYEQYF
>TRBV4-1|14|TRBJ2-7
CASSQDGDSYEQYF
>TRBV10-3|14|TRBJ1-6
CAISEVGGNSPLHF
>TRBV5-1|16|TRBJ2-2
CASSLRDYGVTGELFF
>TRBV7-8|15|TRBJ2-7
CASSRGSGVTYEQYF
>TRBV19|14|TRBJ2-1
CASGVGGGVGEQFF
>TRBV7-2|17|TRBJ1-2
CASSLLGQGAFLDGYTF
>TRBV2|12|TRBJ1-1
CASSEAVREAFF
>TRBV7-6|15|TRBJ1-6
CASSRDSSYNSPLHF
>TRBV7-9|15|TRBJ2-2
CASSLGTGNTGELFF